These 27 T cell receptor beta chains share one sample of origin, sequenced in a study of blood T cell repertoires in COVID-19. Assay: immunoSEQ multiplex PCR; the TCRdb copy retains only in-frame clones and omits some. The sample shows nearly 90,000 clones, about 87% of them seen only once. Sequencing input: peripheral blood. The receptors originated from a man in his 60s with acute or convalescent COVID-19.

The rearrangement uses TRBV19 and TRBJ2-7; D unresolved. The CDR3 runs to 11 residues. The V end lost 3 bases, the J end lost 5 bases, and 5 bases lay between the germline ends. Germline V gene sequence: CDR1 LNHDA, CDR2 SQIVND (reference sequence). The CDR3 coding sequence is TGTGCCAGTAGTATTCAGAACGAGCAGTACTTC. This sequence encodes CASSIQNEQYF.

This clone was counted once. This sequence joins TRBV24-1 and TRBJ1-2; TRBD1 agrees at 9 bases. The germline V gene has CDR1 KGHDR and CDR2 SFDVKD. With 9 bases clipped from V and 2 bases from J, the junction kept 3 bases outside the gene matches. This CDR3 region has 13 residues. The CDR3 loop reads CATGDRENYGYTF. Written as DNA, the CDR3 is TGTGCCACCGGGGACAGGGAAAACTATGGCTACACCTTC.

This clone was counted between two and nine times. This chain links TRBV10-3 with TRBJ2-5, with D possibly TRBD1 on 6 matching bases. Trimming removed 4 bases from V and 3 bases from J, with 6 bases in between. The CDR3 contains 12 residues. Germline assignment: CDR1 ENHRY and CDR2 SYGVKD. The chain's CDR3 is CAISGQEETQYF. CDR3 bases: TGTGCCATCAGTGGACAGGAAGAGACCCAGTACTTC.

The chain uses TRBV19 and TRBJ1-5; 7 nucleotides align to TRBD1. V trimming: 8 bases; J trimming: 6 bases; junction bases outside the gene matches: 10. This CDR3 has 14 residues. The germline V gene has CDR1 LNHDA and CDR2 SQIVND (reference sequence). The CDR3: CASLPTGRTQPQHF. The CDR3 region has the DNA TGTGCCAGTCTTCCGACAGGGAGGACTCAGCCCCAGCATTTT.

The rearrangement joins TRBV5-4 to TRBJ1-1, with 10 bases fitting TRBD1. Germline assignment: CDR1 SGHNT and CDR2 YYREEE (reference sequence). This CDR3 spans 15 amino acids. V lost 4 bases to trimming and J lost 10 bases; unmatched junction nucleotides: 13. CDR3 nucleotide sequence: TGTGCCAGCAGCGGTCAGACAGGGGGCGCGGATCCAGCTTTCTTT. It specifies CASSGQTGGADPAFF. The entire variable domain, with the rest obtained from reference TRBV5-4 and TRBJ1-1, is as follows: ETGVTQSPTHLIKTRGQQVTLRCSSQSGHNTVSWYQQALGQGPQFIFQYYREEENGRGNFPPRFSGLQFPNYSSELNVNALELDDSALYLCASSGQTGGADPAFFGQGTRLTVV.

The chain has TRBV5-4 and TRBJ2-1; 7 bases fit TRBD1. There are 16 residues in the CDR3. J lost 5 bases, V lost 2 bases, and 10 bases had no gene match. Germline loops: CDR1 SGHNT, CDR2 YYREEE (reference sequence). The CDR3 region has the DNA TGTGCCAGCAGCTTTAATCGGGGACAGTCTCACAATGAGCAGTTCTTC. Encoded protein: CASSFNRGQSHNEQFF.

V usage is TRBV19 and J usage is TRBJ1-4; possibly TRBD1 for D (5 bases). Germline V lookup: CDR1 LNHDA, CDR2 SQIVND (reference sequence). The V end lost 7 bases, the J end lost 7 bases, and 19 bases lay between the germline ends. CDR3 length: 15 amino acids. CDR3 DNA: TGTGCCAGTACTTTAAACGGGGGAGGTGGTGAAAAACTGTTTTTT. Translated, it gives CASTLNGGGGEKLFF.

J is TRBJ2-7 and V is TRBV7-8; the D is unclear. V was pared by 1 base and J by 4 bases, with 8 bases between. The germline gives CDR1 SGHVS, CDR2 FQNEAQ. The CDR3 runs to 13 residues. CDR3 bases: TGTGCCAGCAGCTTAGAGTTGAGATACGAGCAGTACTTC. This codes for CASSLELRYEQYF.

The rearrangement links TRBV9 to TRBJ1-6, with TRBD1 as a possible D gene (6 bases). The V end was cut by 4 bases, the J end by 6 bases, with 14 bases between. CDR3 length: 15 residues. CDR1 SGDLS and CDR2 YYNGEE come from the germline V gene. CDR3 residues: CASSSPGTTNSPLHF. The CDR3 region has the DNA TGTGCCAGCAGCTCACCCGGGACAACTAATTCACCCCTCCACTTT. Full variable domain (missing parts from reference TRBV9 and TRBJ1-6): DSGVTQTPKHLITATGQRVTLRCSPRSGDLSVYWYQQSLDQGLQFLIQYYNGEERAKGNILERFSAQQFPDLHSELNLSSLELGDSALYFCASSSPGTTNSPLHFGNGTRLTVT.

The chain recombines TRBV7-6 with TRBJ1-1; 10 nucleotides agree with TRBD1. Germline V gives CDR1 SGHVS, CDR2 FNYEAQ. The J segment lost 1 base and the V segment lost 4 bases, leaving 3 bases of the junction unmatched. The CDR3 runs 15 residues. CDR3 sequence (DNA): TGTGCCAGCAGCTCTCGGACAGGGGGGAACACTGAAGCTTTCTTT. It encodes CASSSRTGGNTEAFF.

The V and J genes are TRBV12-3 or TRBV12-4 and TRBJ1-5; D call uncertain. V shed 8 bases and J shed 0 bases, with 8 bases lying between them. The CDR3 loop spans 13 amino acids. The CDR3 here is CASGQYSNQPQHF. CDR3 DNA sequence: TGTGCCAGCGGGCAATATAGCAATCAGCCCCAGCATTTT.

The CDR3 coding sequence is TGCAGCGTGGAGGAGGGTCGTGGGCTTGATGGCTACACCTTC. It encodes CSVEEGRGLDGYTF. The J gene is TRBJ1-2, the V gene TRBV29-1; D is unclear. The germline V gene has CDR1 SQVTM and CDR2 ANQGSEA. The CDR3 length is 14 residues. V was shortened by 6 bases and J by 6 bases, with 20 bases between the two germline ends.

V is TRBV10-3 and J is TRBJ2-1; 15 bases match TRBD2. The CDR3 extends over 13 amino acids. Germline CDR1 and CDR2: ENHRY and SYGVKD. The V segment lost 8 bases and the J segment 9 bases; nucleotides outside the gene matches: 2. The CDR3 protein is CAIGTSGGLEQFF. The CDR3 nucleotides read TGTGCCATCGGGACTAGCGGGGGGCTTGAGCAGTTCTTC.

V usage is TRBV14 and J usage is TRBJ2-1; TRBD1 matches at 7 bases. The CDR3 is 15 amino acids. CDR1 SGHDN and CDR2 FVKESK come from the germline V gene. V was pared by 3 bases and J by 8 bases, with 10 bases of the junction left unmatched. The DNA for the CDR3 is TGTGCCAGCAGCCATGCCGAGACAGGGTGGTATGAGCAGTTCTTC. It specifies CASSHAETGWYEQFF.

The V call is TRBV6-6, the J call TRBJ1-2; 7 bases align to TRBD1. From germline, CDR1 is MNHNY and CDR2 SVGAGI (reference sequence). This CDR3 comprises 18 residues. The V gene end was trimmed by 7 bases and the J gene end by 5 bases; junction bases not matched to a gene: 22. The CDR3 here is CASNRLDAGTAGFYGYTF. CDR3 nucleotide sequence: TGTGCCAGCAATCGACTCGACGCTGGGACAGCGGGCTTTTATGGCTACACCTTC.

The CDR3 region has the DNA TGTGCCAGCAGCTCGACCCCAGAGGCTGGAAACACCATATATTTT. Translation: CASSSTPEAGNTIYF. V and J are TRBV9 and TRBJ1-3; D remains unclear. V lost 4 bases and J lost 2, with 13 bases in between. The CDR3 is made up of 15 amino acids. Germline loops: CDR1 SGDLS, CDR2 YYNGEE.

This clone was recorded a few times. The chain carries TRBV6-6 and TRBJ1-1; D not certain. CDR3 length: 14 amino acids. V was cut by 4 bases and J by 4 bases, with 13 bases left in between. Per the germline V gene, CDR1 is MNHNY and CDR2 is SVGAGI (reference sequence). The CDR3 DNA follows: TGTGCCAGCAGTTCATCTTCCGGGGTCACTGAAGCTTTCTTT. This translates into CASSSSSGVTEAFF.

The CDR3: CASSLARLNTEAFF. CDR3 nucleotide sequence: TGCGCCAGCAGCTTGGCTCGGTTGAACACTGAAGCTTTCTTT. The chain has TRBV5-1 and TRBJ1-1; D unclear. Germline V gene data show CDR1 as SGHRS and CDR2 as YFSETQ. Trimming stripped 0 bases from V and 0 bases from J, with 6 bases between. The CDR3 has 14 amino acids.

The J gene is TRBJ1-2, the V gene TRBV7-9, with D perhaps TRBD1 (5 bases). Trimming left V 5 bases short and J 6 bases short, with 13 bases between. The CDR3 covers 13 residues. Germline CDR1 and CDR2: SEHNR and FQNEAQ (reference sequence). The CDR3 nucleotides read TGTGCCAGCAGCCCGGGACTGATTGATGGCTACACCTTC. Protein product: CASSPGLIDGYTF.

The chain recombines TRBV3-1 (or the pseudogene TRBV3-2) with TRBJ1-3; TRBD1 matches at 8 bases. Per germline, CDR1 LGHDT and CDR2 YNNKEL (reference sequence). V lost 4 bases and J lost 0; bases outside the gene matches: 5. The CDR3 loop spans 16 amino acids. The CDR3 region is CASSRTGGNSGNTIYF. CDR3 in DNA: TGTGCCAGCAGCCGCACAGGGGGAAACTCTGGAAACACCATATATTTT.

The chain joins TRBV10-1 to TRBJ2-1; 16 bases map to TRBD2. V lost 10 bases and J lost 11; bases outside the gene matches: 5. The germline CDR1 and CDR2 sequences are WNHNN and SYGVQD (reference sequence). The CDR3 spans 13 residues. CDR3 in amino acids: CATGTSGGDKQFF. DNA of the CDR3: TGCGCCACCGGGACTAGCGGGGGGGATAAGCAGTTCTTC.

The V gene is TRBV3-1 (or the pseudogene TRBV3-2), the J gene TRBJ2-7; D might be TRBD2 (6 bases). The CDR3 covers 14 residues. Trimming pared 0 bases from V and 12 bases from J, leaving 18 bases between. The V gene's germline CDR1 is LGHDT and CDR2 YNNKEL (reference sequence). CDR3: CASSQDPRRGEVYF. CDR3 DNA: TGTGCCAGCAGCCAAGATCCCCGGAGAGGGGAGGTGTACTTC.

The rearrangement uses TRBV19 and TRBJ2-3; 7 nucleotides align to TRBD1. Germline trimming cut 6 bases from V and 0 bases from J; bases unmatched to any gene: 6. The CDR3 spans 15 residues. CDR1 is LNHDA, CDR2 SQIVND, per germline (reference sequence). The chain's CDR3 is CASRIGTASTDTQYF. The CDR3 nucleotides are TGTGCCAGTAGGATTGGGACAGCCAGCACAGATACGCAGTATTTT.

This chain links TRBV5-1 with TRBJ1-5; TRBD1 matches 9 bases. The V gene's germline CDR1 is SGHRS and CDR2 YFSETQ. The J segment lost 3 bases and the V segment lost 4 bases, leaving 5 bases of the junction unmatched. This CDR3 is 15 amino acids long. CDR3 loop: CASSQGTGPNQPQHF. As DNA, the CDR3 is TGCGCCAGCAGCCAGGGGACAGGGCCCAATCAGCCCCAGCATTTT.

The chain carries TRBV28 and TRBJ1-2, with D hard to call. V lost 6 bases to trimming and J lost 3 bases, with 11 bases between them. The CDR3 loop spans 13 amino acids. The germline gives CDR1 MDHEN, CDR2 SYDVKM. CDR3 DNA: TGTGCCAGCAGCTTAGACCAGGACTATGGCTACACCTTC. Translation gives CASSLDQDYGYTF.

This chain connects TRBV5-6 to TRBJ2-5; 8 positions match TRBD2. The junction had 8 bases not matched to a gene; V was cut back by 2 bases and J by 5 bases. The CDR3 loop spans 15 amino acids. CDR1 SGHDT and CDR2 YYEEEE come from the germline V gene. In nucleotides, the CDR3 is TGTGCCAGCAGCTTTGGACTAGCCATTGAGGAGACCCAGTACTTC. This sequence encodes CASSFGLAIEETQYF.

This clone came up a few times. V is TRBV5-5 and J is TRBJ2-7, with 9 bases that match TRBD2. Germline-derived CDR1 and CDR2 are SGHKS and YYEKEE (reference sequence). Trimming at V came to 2 bases and at J to 1 base, leaving 7 bases not matched to a gene. The CDR3 loop spans 16 amino acids. This chain's CDR3 is CASSFISGGHSYEQYF. Written as DNA, the CDR3 is TGTGCCAGCAGCTTTATTAGCGGGGGTCATTCCTACGAGCAGTACTTC. The variable domain in full, with the rest retrieved from reference TRBV5-5 and TRBJ2-7, is DAGVTQSPTHLIKTRGQQVTLRCSPISGHKSVSWYQQVLGQGPQFIFQYYEKEERGRGNFPDRFSARQFPNYSSELNVNALLLGDSALYLCASSFISGGHSYEQYFGPGTRLTVT.